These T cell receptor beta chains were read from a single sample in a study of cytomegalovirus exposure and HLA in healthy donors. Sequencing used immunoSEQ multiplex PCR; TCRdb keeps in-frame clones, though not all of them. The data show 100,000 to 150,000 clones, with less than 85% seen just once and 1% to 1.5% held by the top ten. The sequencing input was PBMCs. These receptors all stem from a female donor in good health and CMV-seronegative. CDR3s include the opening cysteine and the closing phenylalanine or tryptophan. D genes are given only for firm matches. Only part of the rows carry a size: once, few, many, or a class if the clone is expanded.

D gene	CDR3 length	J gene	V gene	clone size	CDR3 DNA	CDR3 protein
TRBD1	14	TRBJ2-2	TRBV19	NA	TGTGCCAGTTACGACAGGGGTGCCACCGGGGAGCTGTTTTTT	CASYDRGATGELFF
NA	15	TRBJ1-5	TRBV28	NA	TGTGCCAGCAGACCAGGACAGACCTACAATCAGCCCCAGCATTTT	CASRPGQTYNQPQHF
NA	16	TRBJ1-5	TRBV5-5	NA	TGTGCCAGCAGCTTGGGGCGGTCTGCTAGCAATCAGCCCCAGCATTTT	CASSLGRSASNQPQHF
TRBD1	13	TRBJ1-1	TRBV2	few	TGTGCCAGCTCGGGGGACAGGAACACTGAAGCTTTCTTT	CASSGDRNTEAFF
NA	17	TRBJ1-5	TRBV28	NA	TGTGCCAGCAGTTTAGATAGGAGGGGCAGGGGCAATCAGCCCCAGCATTTT	CASSLDRRGRGNQPQHF
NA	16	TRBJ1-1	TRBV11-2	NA	TGTGCCAGCAGCTTAGGCCTCAGGGTGATGAACACTGAAGCTTTCTTT	CASSLGLRVMNTEAFF
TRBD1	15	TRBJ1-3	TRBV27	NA	TGTGCCAGCAGTTCGTACAGGGGATCCGGAAACACCATATATTTT	CASSSYRGSGNTIYF
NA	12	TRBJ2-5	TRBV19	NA	TGTGCCAGTAGCACCCAGGGGGAGACCCAGTACTTC	CASSTQGETQYF
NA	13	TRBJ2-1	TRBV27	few	TGTGCCAGCAGTTTTCGGGAACCAAATGAGCAGTTCTTC	CASSFREPNEQFF
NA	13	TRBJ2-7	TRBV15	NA	TGTGCCACCAGCAGAGATAGCGGCTACGAGCAGTACTTC	CATSRDSGYEQYF
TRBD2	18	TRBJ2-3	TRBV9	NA	TGTGCCAGCAGCCCCCCCCGCGGGAGGGCCTTTAGGACAGATACGCAGTATTTT	CASSPPRGRAFRTDTQYF
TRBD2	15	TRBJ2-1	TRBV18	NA	TGTGCCAGCTCACCGTTATGGCGGGAGTACAATGAGCAGTTCTTC	CASSPLWREYNEQFF
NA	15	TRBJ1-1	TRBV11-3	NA	TGTGCCAGCAGCTTAGGGGGCGCATATGATACTGAAGCTTTCTTT	CASSLGGAYDTEAFF
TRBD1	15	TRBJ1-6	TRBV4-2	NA	TGTGCCAGCAGCCAAGGACAGGGTTATAATTCACCCCTCCACTTT	CASSQGQGYNSPLHF
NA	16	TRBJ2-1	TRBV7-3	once	TGTGCCAGCAGCTCTAAAACGGGCCTAGGGGACAATGAGCAGTTCTTC	CASSSKTGLGDNEQFF
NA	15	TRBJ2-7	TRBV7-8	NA	TGTGCCAGCAGCTTATCCACGGCGGGGACCTACGAGCAGTACTTC	CASSLSTAGTYEQYF
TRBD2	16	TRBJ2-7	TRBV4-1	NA	TGCGCCAGCAGCCAAGGATCCGGGAGGCGTTCCTACGAGCAGTACTTC	CASSQGSGRRSYEQYF
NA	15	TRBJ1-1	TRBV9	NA	TGTGCCAGCAGCGAACTACAGGGCGACGGCACTGAAGCTTTCTTT	CASSELQGDGTEAFF
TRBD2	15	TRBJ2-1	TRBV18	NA	TGTGCCAGCTCATCACTAGCGGGGGTCTACAATGAGCAGTTCTTC	CASSSLAGVYNEQFF
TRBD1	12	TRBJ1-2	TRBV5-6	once	TGTGCCAGCAGACCACAGGGGTTTGGCTACACCTTC	CASRPQGFGYTF
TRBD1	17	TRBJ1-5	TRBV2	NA	TGTGCCAGCACCCTTGACAGGGGACCTTATAGCAATCAGCCCCAGCATTTT	CASTLDRGPYSNQPQHF
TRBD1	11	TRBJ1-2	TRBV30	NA	TGTGCCCAAGGACAGGCCTATGGCTACACCTTC	CAQGQAYGYTF
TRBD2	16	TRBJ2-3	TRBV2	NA	TGTGCCAGCAGTGAGGGGGGACTAGCGGGACCAGATACGCAGTATTTT	CASSEGGLAGPDTQYF
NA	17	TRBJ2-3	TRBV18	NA	TGTGCCAGCTCACCCCCGGCGCGGGGGCCAAGCACAGATACGCAGTATTTT	CASSPPARGPSTDTQYF
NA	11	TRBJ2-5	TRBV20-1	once	TGCAGTGCTAGAGATAGTCTGGAGCAGTACTTC	CSARDSLEQYF
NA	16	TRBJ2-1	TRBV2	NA	TGTGCCAGCAGTGAGGGTCGAGGGAGGCCTTACAATGAGCAGTTCTTC	CASSEGRGRPYNEQFF
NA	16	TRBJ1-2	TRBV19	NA	TGTGCCAGTAGTATTCAGCCGACAGGACCCCGCTATGGCTACACCTTC	CASSIQPTGPRYGYTF
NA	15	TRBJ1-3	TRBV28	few	TGTGCCAGCAGTCGGGACTCGTCGGCTGGAAACACCATATATTTT	CASSRDSSAGNTIYF
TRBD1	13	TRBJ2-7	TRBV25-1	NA	TGTGCCAGCACGGGGACAGCCTCCTACGAGCAGTACTTC	CASTGTASYEQYF
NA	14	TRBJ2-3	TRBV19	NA	TGTGCCAGTAGTATGCTAACAGGGCCAGATACGCAGTATTTT	CASSMLTGPDTQYF
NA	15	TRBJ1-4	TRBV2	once	TGTGCCAGCAGTGACCCGGGGGGCACTAATGAAAAACTGTTTTTT	CASSDPGGTNEKLFF
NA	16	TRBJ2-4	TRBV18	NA	TGTGCCAGCTCACCACCGCCATCGTCAGGGCGATACATTCAGTACTTC	CASSPPPSSGRYIQYF
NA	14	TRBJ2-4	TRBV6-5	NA	TGTGCCAGCAGCACCCGGACAGCTAAAAACATTCAGTACTTC	CASSTRTAKNIQYF